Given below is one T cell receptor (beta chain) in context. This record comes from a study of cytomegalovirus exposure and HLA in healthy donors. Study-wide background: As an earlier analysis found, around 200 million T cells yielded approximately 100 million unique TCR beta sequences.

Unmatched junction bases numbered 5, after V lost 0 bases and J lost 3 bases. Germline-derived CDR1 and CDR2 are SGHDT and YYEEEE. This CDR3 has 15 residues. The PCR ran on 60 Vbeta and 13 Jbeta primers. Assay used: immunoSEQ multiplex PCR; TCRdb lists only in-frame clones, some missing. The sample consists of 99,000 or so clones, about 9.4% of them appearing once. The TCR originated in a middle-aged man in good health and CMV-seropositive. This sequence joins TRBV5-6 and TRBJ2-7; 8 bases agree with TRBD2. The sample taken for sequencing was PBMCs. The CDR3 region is CASSLGVAGYYEQYF. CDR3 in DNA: TGTGCCAGCAGCTTGGGAGTAGCGGGATACTACGAGCAGTACTTC.